This TCR beta chain is drawn from a study of T cell responses to AZD1222 COVID-19 vaccine. CDR3 length equals 15 residues. Trimming removed 6 bases from V and 0 bases from J, with 12 bases in between. Per the germline V gene, CDR1 is MNHEY and CDR2 is SVGAGI. Some clones are missing from TCRdb's copy, which holds only in-frame ones; the method was immunoSEQ multiplex PCR. The sample records approximately 70,000 clones, around 86% being singletons. A word on this clone: Antigen: not known.

Regarding the study as a whole: No day 14 peak samples; only post-peak repertoires were characterized. Among the donors, most were white British and more were female, and clonal diversity was possibly underestimated. A rise in Spike-specific TCR breadth and depth followed two AZD1222 doses. At 160-218 and 743-854, vaccine-associated CD4 TCRs were dominant, and they spanned spike.

The receptor was isolated from an adult in good health. Material: peripheral blood, obtained on day 0 of AZD1222 vaccination. The J gene is TRBJ1-5, the V gene TRBV6-5; no firm D call. CDR3 loop: CASSPGPYSNQPQHF. The CDR3 DNA reads TGTGCCAGCAGCCCAGGACCCTATAGCAATCAGCCCCAGCATTTT.